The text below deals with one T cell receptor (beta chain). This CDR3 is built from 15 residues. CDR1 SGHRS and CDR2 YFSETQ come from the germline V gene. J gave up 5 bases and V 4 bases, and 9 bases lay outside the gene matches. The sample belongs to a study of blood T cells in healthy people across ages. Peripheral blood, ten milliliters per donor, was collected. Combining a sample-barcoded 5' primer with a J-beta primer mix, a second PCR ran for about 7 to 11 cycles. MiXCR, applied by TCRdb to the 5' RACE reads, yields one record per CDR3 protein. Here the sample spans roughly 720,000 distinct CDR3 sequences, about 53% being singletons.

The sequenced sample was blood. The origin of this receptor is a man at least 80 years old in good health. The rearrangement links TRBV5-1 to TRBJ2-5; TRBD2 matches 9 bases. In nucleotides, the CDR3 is TGCGCCAGCAGCCAAGCGGGAGGACGGGGGGAGACCCAGTACTTC. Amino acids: CASSQAGGRGETQYF.